The next 2 T cell receptor beta chains were all read from a single sample in a study of neoadjuvant nivolumab and ipilimumab in lung cancer. Sequenced by immunoSEQ multiplex PCR; TCRdb stores in-frame clones only, minus some. This table has tens of thousands of clones, around 80% appearing once. The specimen comprised peripheral blood, sampled before neoadjuvant nivolumab, alone or with ipilimumab. The receptors were sampled from an adult with non-small cell lung cancer.

The chain links TRBV6-5 to TRBJ1-3; possibly TRBD1 for D (6 bases). Trimming left V 7 bases short and J 0 bases short, with 7 bases between. The CDR3 is 13 residues long. Germline V gene lookup returns CDR1 MNHEY and CDR2 SVGAGI. Here the CDR3 DNA reads TGTGCCAGCAAGGGACACTCTGGAAACACCATATATTTT. Amino acids: CASKGHSGNTIYF.

The chain recombines TRBV7-8 with TRBJ2-5; D is possibly TRBD2 (6 bases). V was pared by 5 bases and J by 3 bases, with 16 bases between. This CDR3 contains 15 residues. CDR1 and CDR2 (germline): SGHVS, FQNEAQ. CDR3 DNA: TGTGCCAGCAGCCCTAGACTAGTCTTCAAAGAGACCCAGTACTTC. Protein product: CASSPRLVFKETQYF.